The present T cell receptor (beta chain) was sequenced within a study of CD8 T cells in ankylosing spondylitis. Trimming removed 7 bases at V and 0 bases at J, with 10 bases between. This CDR3 has 13 residues. CDR1 is SGHRS and CDR2 is YFSETQ in the germline V gene. Libraries of TCR beta came from quantitative 5'-RACE with molecular barcodes. TCRdb ran MiXCR on the 5' RACE reads and lists one entry per CDR3 protein. The profile shows 250,000 to 400,000 distinct CDR3 sequences, under 14% of them singletons. This clonotype was seen only a few times. Its specificity is not known. Study-level results: What appeared characteristic of ankylosing spondylitis blood was a TCR beta motif of 7 or 8 highly homologous variants. Some motif variants had been reported before (in reactive arthritis synovial fluid and blood). Reportedly, disease-linked clones are significantly enriched in ankylosing spondylitis patients' matched synovial fluid.

The chain employs TRBV5-1 and TRBJ1-1; D unresolved. Sequenced: blood, either unsorted or a sorted T cell fraction (not recorded which). This receptor was obtained from a female donor with ankylosing spondylitis or in good health (not recorded which). CDR3 bases: TGCGCCAGCTCAACGCTGGTGAACACTGAAGCTTTCTTT. This codes for CASSTLVNTEAFF.